The 9 T cell receptor beta chains below come from one sample, sequenced in a study of T cells after yellow fever vaccination. TCRdb independently ran MiXCR on the 5' RACE reads; one entry per CDR3 protein. Among some 600,000 distinct CDR3 sequences, around 12% were seen once, and the ten largest hold 15%. The material sequenced was PBMCs, taken on the day of the yellow fever booster vaccination. Receptors were obtained from a man aged 25-45 years who received the YFV17D yellow fever vaccine.

There are many counts of this clonotype. The V gene is TRBV7-1, the J gene TRBJ2-1; 14 nucleotides agree with TRBD2. TRBV7-1 qualifies as an ORF whose function is uncertain. Trimming removed 3 bases from V and 9 bases from J; junction bases left unmatched: 25. This CDR3 comprises 22 residues. The CDR3 sequence: CASSSPRGPPPGLAGVRGEQFF. In DNA form, the CDR3 reads TGTGCCAGCAGCTCCCCGCGGGGTCCGCCTCCGGGACTAGCGGGAGTTCGGGGTGAGCAGTTCTTC.

This clonotype was seen more than once but under ten times. The chain carries TRBV5-4 and TRBJ1-1; D possibly corresponds to TRBD1 (5 bases). Germline CDR1 reads SGHNT; CDR2 reads YYREEE (reference sequence). The CDR3 is 18 residues long. V lost 1 base and J lost 0, with 19 bases in between. CDR3 DNA: TGTGCCAGCAGCTTGAATTTCCTTCAGGGCCCCTTGAACACTGAAGCTTTCTTT. Translated, it gives CASSLNFLQGPLNTEAFF.

The chain is built from TRBV9 and TRBJ2-1; D not certain. The germline gives CDR1 SGDLS, CDR2 YYNGEE. This CDR3 spans 12 amino acids. V gave up 5 bases and J gave up 9 bases, with 12 bases separating them. In DNA form, the CDR3 reads TGTGCCAGCAGTCAGGCCGACTTTGAGCAGTTCTTC. It specifies CASSQADFEQFF.

This clonotype was seen a handful of times. The V call is TRBV20-1, the J call TRBJ2-3; 9 nucleotides agree with TRBD2. Trimming at V came to 5 bases and at J to 4 bases, leaving 7 bases not matched to a gene. Germline assignment: CDR1 DFQATT and CDR2 SNEGSKA (reference sequence). The CDR3 runs 14 residues. As DNA, the CDR3 is TGCAGTGCTCTCCCTAGCGGGGTTGCAGATACGCAGTATTTT. Translated: CSALPSGVADTQYF.

This clonotype has a count of ten or more. The chain has TRBV29-1 and TRBJ2-7, with 10 bases aligning to TRBD2. Unmatched junction bases numbered 10, after V lost 6 bases and J lost 5 bases. CDR1 is SQVTM and CDR2 is ANQGSEA in the germline V gene. This CDR3 is 14 amino acids long. CDR3 coding DNA: TGCAGCGTGATAGCGGGAGGACTTTCGGACGAGCAGTACTTC. Translated: CSVIAGGLSDEQYF.

This clonotype was seen more than once but under ten times. V is TRBV11-2 and J is TRBJ2-7, with TRBD2 matching 7 bases. Germline trimming cut 4 bases from V and 5 bases from J; bases unmatched to any gene: 11. Germline values: CDR1 SGHAT, CDR2 FQNNGV. This CDR3 comprises 15 residues. CDR3 residues: CASSYRRTSFDEQYF. As DNA, the CDR3 is TGTGCCAGCAGCTACCGAAGGACTAGTTTCGACGAGCAGTACTTC. Full variable domain (missing parts from reference TRBV11-2 and TRBJ2-7): EAGVAQSPRYKIIEKRQSVAFWCNPISGHATLYWYQQILGQGPKLLIQFQNNGVVDDSQLPKDRFSAERLKGVDSTLKIQPAKLEDSAVYLCASSYRRTSFDEQYFGPGTRLTVT.

This clonotype occurred many times. This chain links TRBV3-1 with TRBJ2-1, with 7 bases matching TRBD2. Germline V gene sequence: CDR1 LGHDT, CDR2 YNNKEL (reference sequence). The CDR3 has 15 amino acids. With 5 bases clipped from V and 8 bases from J, the junction kept 12 bases outside the gene matches. CDR3 in amino acids: CASSTLAEGRDEQFF. CDR3 bases: TGTGCCAGCAGCACCCTAGCGGAGGGGAGGGATGAGCAGTTCTTC.

V is TRBV7-6 and J is TRBJ2-7; D tentatively reads TRBD1 or TRBD2 (5 bases each). Germline loops: CDR1 SGHVS, CDR2 FNYEAQ. V shed 1 base and J shed 1 base, with 11 bases lying between them. CDR3 length: 15 residues. Written as DNA, the CDR3 is TGTGCCAGCAGCTTAGAACCGGGACCGTCCTACGAGCAGTACTTC. Protein sequence: CASSLEPGPSYEQYF.

This clonotype was counted a few times. The chain couples TRBV28 to TRBJ2-5; 7 nucleotides match TRBD1. With V trimmed by 8 bases and J by 4 bases, 7 bases remained unmatched. The CDR3 extends over 13 amino acids. Germline lookup yields CDR1 MDHEN and CDR2 SYDVKM. The CDR3 sequence is CASYQTGIETQYF. The CDR3 region has the DNA TGTGCCAGCTATCAGACAGGGATAGAGACCCAGTACTTC.